This T cell receptor (beta chain) was captured by sequencing in a study of cytomegalovirus exposure and HLA in healthy donors. V was shortened by 3 bases and J by 7 bases, with 18 bases between the two germline ends. The CDR3 sequence is 15 residues long. Germline V gene sequence: CDR1 SEHNR, CDR2 FQNEAQ (reference sequence). Turning to this clone: Its target is unknown.

Findings and caveats of the study: It emerged from a later analysis that several of the most significant clusters appeared to be linked to common viral pathogens. The authors excluded some V segments, including TRBV6-2 and TRBV6-3, as indistinguishable.

The donors gave bone marrow, and they were healthy. Primers for the PCR totalled 60 Vbeta and 13 Jbeta. Measured with immunoSEQ multiplex PCR; TCRdb has only the in-frame clones, and not every one. The table lists about 160,000 clones, 65% to 80% of them singletons. The sequencing input was PBMCs. The chain joins TRBV7-9 to TRBJ1-2; D remains ambiguous. This TCR was recovered from a woman aged 35 to 49 in good health and CMV-seropositive. CDR3: CASSFEGTGQLGYTF. CDR3 coding DNA: TGTGCCAGCAGCTTCGAGGGCACGGGCCAGCTTGGCTACACCTTC.